This T cell receptor (beta chain) originates from a study of cytomegalovirus exposure and HLA in healthy donors (dated by TCRdb to the late 2010s). Broadly, across the study: According to an earlier analysis of a few hundred of the donors, about 179 million T cells yielded 117 million unique TCR beta sequences and more than 250 Gb of sequence data. The study combined high-throughput TCR immunosequencing, statistical association of individual TCRs with disease status, and machine learning to predict cytomegalovirus infection status. All discovery cohort repertoires had been generated on a single sequencing platform. The number of donors typed differed by locus, with about 629-630 for A, B, C, DRB1 and DQB1, 522 for DQA1, about 610 for DPA1, and some 440 for DPB1. Roughly 320 gigabases of sequencing data and around 85 million unique TCR sequences made up an early release that covered nearly 650 HLA-typed donors. To study patterns of TCR occurrence, a later analysis re-analyzed previously published TCR beta repertoires from several hundred donors and added high-resolution HLA genotyping. To decide whether each TCR beta V gene segment behaved as functional or pseudogenic, an earlier analysis of over 500 of the donors relied on high-throughput TCR beta sequencing. The study used immunosequencing to profile the T cell repertoires of 600 to 850 subjects and linked those repertoires to cytomegalovirus serostatus. Donor age, sex, ethnicity and CMV serostatus were compiled alongside the repertoire data. Class I and class II HLA loci were covered by the typing at four-digit resolution. Among a few hundred genotyped donors of the cohort, an average of around 240,000 unique TCR beta nucleotide sequences were sequenced per donor, about a sixth of them non-productive. Of the approximately 400 genotyped donors, roughly 80% were placed in the genetic ancestry cluster associated with self-reported Caucasian donors. The later analysis used no new phenotypic data to find candidate immune exposures, relying instead on TCR beta sequences and their occurrence across donors. Four or five DR-DQ haplotypes were handled as single units for association and clustering, since linkage in the cohort was strong. The study aimed to test whether cataloging public T cell receptors could reveal signatures of past pathogen exposure. A later genetic analysis used genome-wide SNP genotypes for about 65% of the roughly 700 donors, treating that subset as a discovery cohort. Besides the first cohort of 500 to 700 subjects, a separate validation cohort made up of 95 to 150 different subjects was used.

In the case of this clone: Which antigen it targets is not known. No base quality values were provided; no much bigger clone lies one nucleotide off.

V lost 6 bases and J lost 5 bases; the stretch between them is 16 bases long. The CDR3 contains 14 residues, cysteine and phenylalanine counted. The kept DNA is CDR3 alone, 42 bases in frame from the first base. Taken from the germline V gene, the CDR1 and CDR2 loops are SGHNT and YENEEA. In total, roughly 670 healthy bone marrow donors made up the cohort. At the time of sampling, every cohort member was nominally healthy, though immune exposures that went unrecorded were likely present. The donor was CMV seronegative and was included in the group of under 450 seronegative cohort members. Each donor provided a peripheral blood sample, and peripheral blood mononuclear cells were used for TCR beta sequencing. The Qiagen DNeasy Blood Extraction Kit was used to extract genomic DNA from the blood cell samples. General findings and caveats noted by the study authors: Sequencing depth was assumed to be roughly uniform across donors in the presence/absence analyses, though that assumption may not hold. HLA typing was unavailable for some donors at each locus, so association tests used only the typed subset. Most CMV-associated TCR beta chains appeared to be HLA-restricted in a later analysis, and the HLA associations seemed to be driven largely by CMV exposure. In both the original and validation cohorts, the classifier was reported to diagnose cytomegalovirus status with high specificity and sensitivity. Several of the top co-occurrence clusters appeared to be linked to parvovirus B19, influenza, CMV and Epstein-Barr virus, according to a later analysis. CMV serostatus was the only immune exposure information available for the cohort. In the study, about 150 TCR beta chains were listed as associated with cytomegalovirus. Linkage disequilibrium might explain the correlated functional status among segregating V segments, but an unknown experimental factor could not be excluded. Some IMGT-functional V segments, including TRBV6-2 and TRBV6-3, could not be told apart with the 87-base-pair reads, so those segments were excluded. In a later analysis, HLA-associated TCR beta chains were found to be more clonally expanded and to have lower generation probabilities than equally common non-associated chains. The sequencing pipeline was judged likely to have produced a cluster of highly shared sequence variants as a technical artifact. An association between a missense DCLRE1C variant and V-gene and J-gene trimming of TCR beta chains was found in a later genetic analysis and replicated in an independent cohort. While some public TCRs were present in many individuals, most TCR sequences turned up only very rarely across donors. A further reported finding was that TCR beta sequences accurately predicted the HLA-A and HLA-B alleles for most subjects in the first cohort. Specific HLA alleles were associated with 18,000 or so TCR beta sequences at a false discovery rate of 0.05 in a later analysis. A later analysis found that TCR association rates varied across HLA loci, with DRB1 alleles showing the most associated TCRs and HLA-C alleles the fewest. In this cohort, only TCR beta chains were sequenced, and detectable features were limited by the absence of alpha or paired-chain data. In a later genetic analysis, fewer N-insertions in productive TCRs were reported among donors in an Asian-associated ancestry cluster than the roughly 640-donor mean. According to the authors, the approach could potentially be generalized to other disease states and immunological phenotypes. Over 15 rarely observed V segments, including chromosome 9 orphons, were excluded from the earlier analysis of some 590 of the donors because counts were too low. When HLA alleles, especially DR and DQ, strongly co-occurred, TCR associations were difficult to assign to individual alleles. In vitro tests confirmed that a few of the cytomegalovirus-associated TCR beta chains recognize cytomegalovirus antigens. An earlier analysis of roughly 570 of the donors showed that most TCR beta V segments appeared in productive rearrangements either about 87% or about 30% of the time, which broadly matched IMGT annotations.

Library creation used the immunoSEQ multiplex PCR assay. The multiplex PCR relied on a mix of 60 forward primers for TCR Vbeta segments and 13 reverse primers for TCR Jbeta segments. The CDR3 region of rearranged TCR beta genes was amplified from genomic DNA by a multiplex PCR assay. The amplified TCR beta libraries were sequenced on the Illumina HiSeq System as 87-base-pair reads. The paper's data handling went like this. Across the 670 or so repertoires, a later analysis counted 60 million to 90 million unique TCR beta chains, approximately 12 million of which were shared by at least two donors. To remove PCR and sequencing errors, raw reads were error-corrected and collapsed into unique sequences using a nearest-neighbor algorithm that merged closely related sequences. To assign V, D and J gene segments, CDR3 sequences were aligned to IMGT reference sequences. For a sequence to be retained, a match of at least six nucleotides to both a V gene segment and a J gene segment was required. Rearrangements were classified as productive when the CDR3 lacked stop codons and remained in frame with V and J, and all other rearrangements were classified as non-productive. Following IMGT convention, CDR3 was defined as the stretch from the second conserved V-encoded cysteine up to the conserved J-encoded phenylalanine. Sequences without an unambiguous match to a single V gene segment were excluded from the earlier analysis of 587 of the donors. An earlier analysis of 550 to 650 of the donors classified V segments as functional when productive rearrangements were above 56.7% and as segregating when the standard deviation between donors was above 5%. A statistical classification framework was developed to diagnose cytomegalovirus status using the catalog of TCR beta chain sequences. In a later analysis, TCR nucleotide sequences were compared against IMGT/GENE-DB human TR gene sequences so that V and J genes could be assigned. A later analysis assigned CDR3 sequences and most-parsimonious VDJ recombination scenarios with the TCRdist pipeline. A later analysis defined each TCR beta chain by its CDR3 amino acid sequence plus V-gene family, and excluded reads lacking a unique V-gene family. A later analysis removed 592 highly shared, low-generation-probability nucleotide sequences to deal with suspected cross-contamination and a sequencing artifact. In a later analysis, a clonal expansion index was calculated for each public chain from normalized within-repertoire ranks of inferred template counts. Generation probabilities in a later analysis came from a VDJ recombination model fitted to out-of-frame rearrangements, and those results were checked against IGoR. Hypergeometric tests were used in a later analysis to score TCR-TCR, TCR-HLA and TCR-CMV co-occurrence, with a repertoire-size bias correction applied to the TCR pairs. A later analysis estimated false discovery rates by permuting HLA or CMV assignments 20 times. In a later analysis, co-occurring TCRs were grouped using DBSCAN, and TCRdist sequence similarity was added for clustering within HLA-allele-positive subsets. For co-occurrence clustering, repertoires with fewer than 30,000 or more than 120,000 public chains were excluded, along with four to six repertoires with anomalous nucleotide sharing. In TCRdb, the immuneACCESS table is reduced to in-frame sequences with V and J assigned. These tables do not hold every clone; where another copy was compared, an unresolved V gene accounts for under half, and the others remain unexplained. That table gives V, J and clone size, and the DNA gave D and trimming. This sample is represented by roughly 230,000 clones; around four fifths of them were singletons. Of the sample, more than 0.45% falls within the top ten clones.

The sequence derives from a boy between 10 and 17 years old in good health and CMV-seronegative. The chain employs TRBV11-3 and TRBJ1-1; TRBD1 might be the D gene, on 5 matching bases. The specimen was PBMCs. CDR3 loop: CASRRRDSGTEAFF. The bases are TGTGCCAGCAGACGTCGGGACTCGGGGACTGAAGCTTTCTTT.